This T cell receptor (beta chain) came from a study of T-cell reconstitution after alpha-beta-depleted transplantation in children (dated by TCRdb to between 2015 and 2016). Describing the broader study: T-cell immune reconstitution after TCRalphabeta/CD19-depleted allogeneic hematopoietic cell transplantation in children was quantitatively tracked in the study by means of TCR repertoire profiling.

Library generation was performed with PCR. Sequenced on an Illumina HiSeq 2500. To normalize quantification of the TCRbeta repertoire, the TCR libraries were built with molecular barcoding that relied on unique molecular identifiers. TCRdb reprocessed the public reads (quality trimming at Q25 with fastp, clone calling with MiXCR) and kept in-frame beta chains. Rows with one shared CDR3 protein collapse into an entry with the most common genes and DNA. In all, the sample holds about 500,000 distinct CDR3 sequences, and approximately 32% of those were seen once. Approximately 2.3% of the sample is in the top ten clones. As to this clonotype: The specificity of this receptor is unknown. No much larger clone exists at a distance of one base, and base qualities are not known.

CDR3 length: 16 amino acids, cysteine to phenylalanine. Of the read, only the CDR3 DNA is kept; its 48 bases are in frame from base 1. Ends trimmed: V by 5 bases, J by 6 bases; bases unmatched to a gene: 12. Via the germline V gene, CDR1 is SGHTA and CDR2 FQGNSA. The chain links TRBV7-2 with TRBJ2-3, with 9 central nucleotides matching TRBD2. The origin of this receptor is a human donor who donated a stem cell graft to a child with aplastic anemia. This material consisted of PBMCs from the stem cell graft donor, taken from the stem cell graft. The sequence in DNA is TGTGCCAGCAGCGGCGCGGGACTAGCCCGGGGGGATACGCAGTATTTT. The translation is CASSGAGLARGDTQYF.